The TCR beta chain under discussion was sequenced for a study of control samples from healthy donors and cancer patients. Germline loops: CDR1 SGDLS, CDR2 YYNGEE. With 3 bases removed from V and 4 bases from J, the gap between germline ends came to 2 bases. This CDR3 contains 11 residues. The table came from immunoSEQ multiplex PCR; TCRdb's copy has only in-frame clones and leaves some out. The sample has some 100,000 clones; 88% are singletons. The clonotype comes from a man aged 25 to 40 in good health. The V gene is TRBV9, the J gene TRBJ1-3; no clear D gene. What was sequenced was blood. DNA of the CDR3: TGTGCCAGCAGCGGGGGAAACACCATATATTTT. Translating gives CASSGGNTIYF. The full variable domain, its missing parts supplied by reference TRBV9 and TRBJ1-3, is DSGVTQTPKHLITATGQRVTLRCSPRSGDLSVYWYQQSLDQGLQFLIQYYNGEERAKGNILERFSAQQFPDLHSELNLSSLELGDSALYFCASSGGNTIYFGEGSWLTVV.